This T cell receptor (beta chain) is from a study of patients and donors after allogeneic stem cell transplantation. This clonotype was seen a few times. Losses at the gene ends were 0 bases for V and 2 bases for J; bases not matched to a gene: 5. Germline values: CDR1 SGHRS, CDR2 YFSETQ. The CDR3 totals 15 residues. TCRdb used MiXCR to reprocess the RT-PCR reads, holding one entry per CDR3 protein. The sample includes roughly 940,000 distinct CDR3 sequences, more than 15% seen only once; the top ten take roughly 6.4%. The sequencing sample was made of blood, either unsorted or a sorted T cell fraction (not recorded which). The chain links TRBV5-1 to TRBJ2-7, with TRBD2 identical over 7 bases. This receptor was obtained from a human donor who was either an allogeneic HSCT recipient or a stem cell or donor lymphocyte infusion donor (not recorded which). It is not recorded whose cells these are; they may come from a transplant donor. The CDR3 DNA reads as TGCGCCAGCAGCTTGGCCTGGGCGGGGGCCTACGAGCAGTACTTC. It codes for CASSLAWAGAYEQYF. Based on the CDR3 plus reference TRBV5-1 and TRBJ2-7, the full variable domain is KAGVTQTPRYLIKTRGQQVTLSCSPISGHRSVSWYQQTPGQGLQFLFEYFSETQRNKGNFPGRFSGRQFSNSRSEMNVSTLELGDSALYLCASSLAWAGAYEQYFGPGTRLTVT.